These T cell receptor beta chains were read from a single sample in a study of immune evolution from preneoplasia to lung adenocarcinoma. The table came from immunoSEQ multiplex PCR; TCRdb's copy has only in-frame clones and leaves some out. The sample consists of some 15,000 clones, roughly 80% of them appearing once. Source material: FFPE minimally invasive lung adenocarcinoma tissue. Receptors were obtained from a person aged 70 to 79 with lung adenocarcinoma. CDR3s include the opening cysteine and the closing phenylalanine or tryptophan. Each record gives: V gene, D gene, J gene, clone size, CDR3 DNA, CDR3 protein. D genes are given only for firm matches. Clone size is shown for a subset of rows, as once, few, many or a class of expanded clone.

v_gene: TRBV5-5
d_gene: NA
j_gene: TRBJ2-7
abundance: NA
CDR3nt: TGTGCCAGCAGCAGAGGGACGGAGTCCTACGAGCAGTACTTC
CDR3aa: CASSRGTESYEQYF

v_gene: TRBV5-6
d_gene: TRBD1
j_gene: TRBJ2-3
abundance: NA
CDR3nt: TGTGCCAGCAGCCCGGACAGGGGGAACACAGATACGCAGTATTTT
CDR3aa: CASSPDRGNTDTQYF

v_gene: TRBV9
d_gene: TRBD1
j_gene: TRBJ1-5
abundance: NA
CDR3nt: TGTGCCAGCAGGGACAGGGAAAGAGGCAATCAGCCCCAGCATTTT
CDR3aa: CASRDRERGNQPQHF

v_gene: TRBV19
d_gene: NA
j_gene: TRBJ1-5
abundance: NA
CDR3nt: TGTGCCAGTAGTATAGAGTCCAATCAGCCCCAGCATTTT
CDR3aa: CASSIESNQPQHF

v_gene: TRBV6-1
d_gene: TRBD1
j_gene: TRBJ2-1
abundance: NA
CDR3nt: TGTGCCAGCATTCTGACAGGGCACTACAATGAGCAGTTCTTC
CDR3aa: CASILTGHYNEQFF

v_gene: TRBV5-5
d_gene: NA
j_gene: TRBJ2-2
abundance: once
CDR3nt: TGTGCCAGCAGCTTGGTCTCACTGACGAACACCGGGGAGCTGTTTTTT
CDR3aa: CASSLVSLTNTGELFF

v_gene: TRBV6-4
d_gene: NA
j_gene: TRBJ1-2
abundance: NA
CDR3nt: TGTGCCAGCAGGGATATAGATGGCTACACCTTC
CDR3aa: CASRDIDGYTF

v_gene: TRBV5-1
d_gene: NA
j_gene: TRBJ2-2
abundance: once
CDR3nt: TGTGCCAGCAGCTTAGTTGGGAACACCGGGGAGCTGTTTTTT
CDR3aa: CASSLVGNTGELFF

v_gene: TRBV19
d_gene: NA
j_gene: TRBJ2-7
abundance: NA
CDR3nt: TGTGCCAGTAGTATTGGATCCGAGCAGTACTTC
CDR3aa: CASSIGSEQYF

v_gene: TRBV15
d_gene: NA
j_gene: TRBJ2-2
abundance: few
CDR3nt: TGTGCCACCAGTTACAGCTCGAACACCGGGGAGCTGTTTTTT
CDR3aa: CATSYSSNTGELFF

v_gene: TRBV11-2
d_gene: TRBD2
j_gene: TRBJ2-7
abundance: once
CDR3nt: TGTGCCAGCACCTCAAGGACTAGCGGGGGGGCTGACGAGCAGTACTTC
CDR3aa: CASTSRTSGGADEQYF

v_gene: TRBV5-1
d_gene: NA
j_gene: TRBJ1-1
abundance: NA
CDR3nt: TGCGCCAGCAGCTTGGAGGGCCGCCCGAACACTGAAGCTTTCTTT
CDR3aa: CASSLEGRPNTEAFF

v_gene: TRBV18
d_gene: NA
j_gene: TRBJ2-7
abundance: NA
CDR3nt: TGTGCCAGCTCACCACGGACAGGGAGGGGCGAGCAGTACTTC
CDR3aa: CASSPRTGRGEQYF

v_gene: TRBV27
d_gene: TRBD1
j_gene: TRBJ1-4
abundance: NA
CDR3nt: TGTGCCAGCAGACGACAGGGAGGGGAAAAACTGTTTTTT
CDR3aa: CASRRQGGEKLFF

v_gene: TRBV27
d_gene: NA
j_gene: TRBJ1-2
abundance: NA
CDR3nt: TGTGCCAGCAGTCCACGCGGACAGCGAGGGGGTGGCTACACCTTC
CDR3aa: CASSPRGQRGGGYTF

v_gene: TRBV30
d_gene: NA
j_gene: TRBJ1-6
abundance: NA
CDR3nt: TGTGCCTGGAGTGTACAGGGCCAGGGCGAAAATTCACCCCTCCACTTT
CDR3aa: CAWSVQGQGENSPLHF

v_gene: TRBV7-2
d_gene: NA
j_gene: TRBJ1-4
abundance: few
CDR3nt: TGTGCCAGCAGCCCCTTCCCGAGCGCTAATGAAAAACTGTTTTTT
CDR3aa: CASSPFPSANEKLFF

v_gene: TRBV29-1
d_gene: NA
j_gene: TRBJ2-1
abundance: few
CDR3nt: TGCAGCGTTGGTGAAGGCCAGTTCTTC
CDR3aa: CSVGEGQFF